The 27 T cell receptor beta chains below all came from one sample that was sequenced in a study of blood T cells in healthy people across ages. Primed by a sample-barcoded 5' primer and a J-beta primer mix, a second PCR proceeded for about 7 to 12 cycles. TCRdb reprocessed the 5' RACE reads with MiXCR, giving one entry per CDR3 protein. The table has about 1.7 million distinct CDR3 sequences, 28% seen once. Sequencing was done on a sample of blood. These receptor sequences come from a woman in her twenties or thirties in good health.

This clonotype turned up a few times. The chain links TRBV25-1 to TRBJ1-1, with 9 bases identical to TRBD1. Trimming cost V 7 bases and J 3 bases; bases outside gene matches: 3. Germline-derived CDR1 and CDR2 are MGHDK and SYGVNS. CDR3 length equals 13 residues. CDR3 in amino acids: CASTGQGDTEAFF. In DNA, the CDR3 is TGTGCCAGCACGGGACAGGGTGACACTGAAGCTTTCTTT.

This clonotype appeared many times. This rearrangement joins TRBV5-1 to TRBJ2-5; 7 nucleotides match TRBD1. Germline-derived CDR1 and CDR2 are SGHRS and YFSETQ. The length of the CDR3 is 18 residues. Trimming took 4 bases from V and 0 from J; bases not matched to a gene: 15. CDR3: CASSAGTASFLYQETQYF. The CDR3 DNA follows: TGCGCCAGCAGCGCAGGGACAGCCAGCTTCCTGTACCAAGAGACCCAGTACTTC. Full variable domain (remainder filled in from reference TRBV5-1 and TRBJ2-5): KAGVTQTPRYLIKTRGQQVTLSCSPISGHRSVSWYQQTPGQGLQFLFEYFSETQRNKGNFPGRFSGRQFSNSRSEMNVSTLELGDSALYLCASSAGTASFLYQETQYFGPGTRLLVL.

This clonotype was detected only a few times. Since no conserved phenylalanine or tryptophan closes the CDR3, a read error is the likely cause. V is TRBV27 and J is TRBJ1-2; D unresolved. Trimming left V 0 bases short and J 4 bases short, with 6 bases between. CDR1 is MNHEY, CDR2 SMNVEV, per germline (reference sequence). CDR3 size: 13 residues. The CDR3 loop is CASSLSARYGYTL. For the CDR3, the DNA is TGTGCCAGCAGTTTATCGGCCCGCTATGGCTACACCCTC.

With respect to this clonotype: A read error is likely here: a far larger clone is one base away. This CDR3 is CASSWAGTAYEQYF. The CDR3 region has the DNA TGCGCCAGCAGCTGGGCCGGGACAGCCTACGAGCAGTACTTC. This chain links TRBV5-1 with TRBJ2-7; 7 bases match TRBD1. Germline V gene lookup returns CDR1 SGHRS and CDR2 YFSETQ. The CDR3 has 14 amino acids. The trim removed 3 bases at V and 2 bases at J, leaving 5 bases unmatched. Variable domain in full (rest from reference TRBV5-1 and TRBJ2-7): KAGVTQTPRYLIKTRGQQVTLSCSPISGHRSVSWYQQTPGQGLQFLFEYFSETQRNKGNFPGRFSGRQFSNSRSEMNVSTLELGDSALYLCASSWAGTAYEQYFGPGTRLTVT.

This clonotype was picked up many times. The V and J genes are TRBV10-3 and TRBJ2-7, with TRBD1 matching 11 bases. Germline CDR1 reads ENHRY; CDR2 reads SYGVKD. The CDR3 spans 13 residues. V lost 6 bases to trimming and J lost 6 bases; unmatched junction nucleotides: 4. CDR3 in amino acids: CAIREGQGGEQYF. Here the CDR3 DNA reads TGTGCCATCAGGGAGGGACAGGGGGGCGAGCAGTACTTC.

Turning to this clonotype: A read error is possible here, since a much larger clone lies one base away. The V call is TRBV10-3, the J call TRBJ2-4; 8 bases match TRBD1. Judging by the DNA end, TRBJ2-7 fits better; the J call may be wrong. The germline V gene encodes CDR1 ENHRY and CDR2 SYGVKD. This CDR3 comprises 12 residues. CDR3 residues: CAILDRAHEQYF. The CDR3 nucleotides are TGTGCCATCTTGGACAGGGCCCACGAGCAGTACTTC.

The chain uses TRBV5-1 and TRBJ2-5; no definite D call. With 4 bases removed from V and 3 bases from J, the gap between germline ends came to 13 bases. This CDR3 has 14 amino acids. The germline V gene encodes CDR1 SGHRS and CDR2 YFSETQ. The chain's CDR3 is CASSASVEKETQYF. The CDR3, as DNA: TGCGCCAGCAGCGCAAGTGTCGAGAAAGAGACCCAGTACTTC.

This clonotype was found a few times. The chain employs TRBV7-2 and TRBJ2-3, with 10 bases lining up with TRBD2. V lost 2 bases to trimming and J lost 6 bases; unmatched junction nucleotides: 5. Germline CDR1 reads SGHTA; CDR2 reads FQGNSA. The CDR3 extends over 15 amino acids. The CDR3 nucleotides are TGTGCCAGCAGCTTACAAGCGGGAGGGGAGGATACGCAGTATTTT. Its translation: CASSLQAGGEDTQYF.

J is TRBJ2-5 and V is TRBV10-3; no firm D call. This CDR3 comprises 13 residues. Trimming stripped 7 bases from V and 3 bases from J, with 12 bases between. Germline V gene data show CDR1 as ENHRY and CDR2 as SYGVKD. CDR3 loop: CAIKETEEETQYF. In DNA form, the CDR3 reads TGTGCCATCAAGGAAACAGAAGAAGAGACCCAGTACTTC.

This clonotype was counted between two and nine times. This chain joins TRBV7-2 and TRBJ1-3, with 9 bases aligning to TRBD1. Germline CDR1 and CDR2: SGHTA and FQGNSA. The V gene end was trimmed by 2 bases and the J gene end by 4 bases; junction bases not matched to a gene: 3. This CDR3 is 15 amino acids long. The CDR3 nucleotides are TGTGCCAGCAGCTTACCCGGGACAGGGGGAAACACCATATATTTT. Residues: CASSLPGTGGNTIYF.

Regarding this clonotype: This may stem from a read error, because a much larger clone lies one nucleotide away. This chain uses TRBV29-1 with TRBJ2-1; TRBD2 agrees at 12 bases. Germline CDR1 and CDR2: SQVTM and ANQGSEA. The CDR3 is 15 amino acids. V dropped 7 bases and J dropped 10; count of bases not matched to a gene: 14. The CDR3 loop reads CSASLLAGGPSEQFF. The CDR3 nucleotides read TGCAGCGCTTCGTTGCTAGCGGGGGGGCCTTCAGAGCAGTTCTTC.

CDR3 in amino acids: CASSLPGTGLTYEQYV. CDR3 bases: TGCGCCAGCAGCCTCCCCGGGACGGGTTTAACCTACGAGCAGTACGTC. V is TRBV5-1 and J is TRBJ2-7; D may be TRBD1 or TRBD2 (5 bases each). CDR1 SGHRS and CDR2 YFSETQ come from the germline V gene. V lost 4 bases to trimming and J lost 2 bases, with 19 bases between them. The CDR3 runs to 16 residues.

Notes on this clonotype: A much larger clonotype is one base distant, so this may be a read error. V gene TRBV20-1 combines with J gene TRBJ2-7; D is possibly TRBD1 or TRBD2 (5 bases each). Germline V gives CDR1 DFQATT, CDR2 SNEGSKA (reference sequence). The CDR3 extends over 15 amino acids. V dropped 2 bases and J dropped 5 bases, with 19 bases sitting between them. This CDR3 is CSARPRGPGPHEQYF. As DNA, the CDR3 is TGCAGTGCTAGACCCCGGGGCCCGGGGCCCCACGAGCAGTACTTC.

This clonotype has just a few counts. V and J are TRBV18 and TRBJ2-1, with 12 bases fitting TRBD2. Trimming at V came to 1 base and at J to 2 bases, leaving 9 bases not matched to a gene. Per the germline V gene, CDR1 is KGHSH and CDR2 is LQKENI. The CDR3 length is 19 residues. CDR3 protein: CASSPQTTSGRLTYNEQFF. The CDR3 bases are TGTGCCAGCTCACCACAGACGACTAGCGGGAGACTGACCTACAATGAGCAGTTCTTC.

This clonotype was recorded a few times. This chain uses TRBV5-6 with TRBJ2-1, with TRBD2 as a possible D gene (6 bases). Germline CDR1 SGHDT, CDR2 YYEEEE. Trimming shortened V by 4 bases and J by 12 bases, and 14 bases separated the two germline ends. The CDR3 extends over 12 amino acids. In nucleotides, the CDR3 is TGTGCCAGCAGCGCGACTAGAGTGCGGCAGTTCTTC. It encodes CASSATRVRQFF.

The chain carries TRBV12-3 or TRBV12-4 and TRBJ2-5; D uncertain. With 7 bases removed from V and 4 bases from J, the gap between germline ends came to 10 bases. There are 12 residues in the CDR3. Here the CDR3 DNA reads TGTGCCAGCACTCCCTACCCAGAGACCCAGTACTTC. Translated: CASTPYPETQYF.

This clonotype was seen only a few times. This rearrangement joins TRBV29-1 to TRBJ1-2; possibly TRBD1 for D (5 bases). This CDR3 contains 13 residues. V lost 6 bases to trimming and J lost 4 bases, with 15 bases between them. CDR1 is SQVTM, CDR2 ANQGSEA, per germline. The CDR3, as DNA: TGCAGCGTCGCACCGGGGGGTCTCTATGGCTACACCTTC. Translated, it gives CSVAPGGLYGYTF.

This clonotype was seen a handful of times. The chain uses TRBV28 and TRBJ2-5, with 11 bases lining up with TRBD2. This CDR3 has 15 amino acids. The V gene end was trimmed by 3 bases and the J gene end by 4 bases; junction bases not matched to a gene: 4. Germline-derived CDR1 and CDR2 are MDHEN and SYDVKM. This chain's CDR3 is CASSFGGLAAETQYF. CDR3 coding DNA: TGTGCCAGCAGTTTCGGGGGACTAGCGGCAGAGACCCAGTACTTC.

This clonotype came up a few times. The chain has TRBV29-1 and TRBJ1-2, with D perhaps TRBD1 (5 bases). Germline CDR1 SQVTM, CDR2 ANQGSEA. V lost 2 bases and J 8 bases, leaving 12 bases between the germline ends. The CDR3 has 12 amino acids. For the CDR3, the DNA is TGCAGCGTTGAAAGCCGCGGGGACGGCTACACCTTC. As protein: CSVESRGDGYTF.

This clonotype appeared a few times. The chain carries TRBV3-1 and TRBJ1-2; D not certain. CDR1 is LGHDT and CDR2 is YNNKEL in the germline V gene (reference sequence). The germline V and J ends were trimmed by 5 bases and 4 bases, with 17 bases remaining between them. The CDR3 runs 15 residues. The chain's CDR3 is CASSSGPHRGYGYTF. DNA for the CDR3: TGTGCCAGCAGCTCCGGGCCCCATCGCGGCTATGGCTACACCTTC. Together with reference TRBV3-1 and TRBJ1-2, the CDR3 gives the full variable domain: DTAVSQTPKYLVTQMGNDKSIKCEQNLGHDTMYWYKQDSKKFLKIMFSYNNKELIINETVPNRFSPKSPDKAHLNLHINSLELGDSAVYFCASSSGPHRGYGYTFGSGTRLTVV.

The chain carries TRBV29-1 and TRBJ1-1; D unclear. Looked up from germline, CDR1 is SQVTM and CDR2 is ANQGSEA. CDR3 length: 13 amino acids. Between the trimmed V and J ends, which lost 4 bases and 0 bases, there was a span of 9 bases. As DNA, the CDR3 is TGCAGCGTTGTGCGTCCCATGAACACTGAAGCTTTCTTT. The encoded protein is CSVVRPMNTEAFF.

The chain couples TRBV6-5 to TRBJ1-4, with D unresolved. With 2 bases removed from V and 4 bases from J, the gap between germline ends came to 8 bases. The CDR3 covers 14 residues. The germline CDR1 and CDR2 sequences are MNHEY and SVGAGI. CDR3 amino acids: CASSYGRINEKLFF. DNA of the CDR3: TGTGCCAGCAGTTACGGCCGGATTAATGAAAAACTGTTTTTT.

Ten or more counts support this clonotype. V gene TRBV29-1 combines with J gene TRBJ2-7; D gene ambiguous. This CDR3 contains 11 residues. V was cut by 7 bases and J by 8 bases, with 15 bases left in between. Germline loops: CDR1 SQVTM, CDR2 ANQGSEA. As DNA, the CDR3 is TGCAGCGCCGAGGCACTCAACCAGCAGTACTTC. Its protein is CSAEALNQQYF.

About this clonotype: A much larger clone lies one base from this, so it may be a read error. The gene calls are TRBV20-1 and TRBJ2-7, with TRBD2 as a possible D gene (6 bases). Deletions cut 3 bases from V and 7 bases from J, with 16 bases between. The CDR3 loop spans 13 amino acids. Germline V gene lookup returns CDR1 DFQATT and CDR2 SNEGSKA (reference sequence). The CDR3 loop reads CSASSGFNNEQYF. In DNA form, the CDR3 reads TGCAGTGCTAGTAGCGGCTTCAACAATGAGCAGTACTTC.

In its sample, this clonotype was seen a few times. The chain combines TRBV20-1 with TRBJ2-3; tentatively, D is TRBD2 (5 bases). The CDR3 contains 15 residues. Germline values: CDR1 DFQATT, CDR2 SNEGSKA (reference sequence). V was cut by 0 bases and J by 6 bases, with 16 bases left in between. Here the CDR3 DNA reads TGCAGTGCTAGAGACCCAGCGGATCTAGGGGATACGCAGTATTTT. Protein: CSARDPADLGDTQYF.

The chain carries TRBV5-1 and TRBJ2-1, with a possible D match to TRBD2 (5 bases). Germline V gives CDR1 SGHRS, CDR2 YFSETQ. V was shortened by 0 bases and J by 6 bases, with 16 bases between the two germline ends. The CDR3 loop spans 16 amino acids. CDR3 bases: TGCGCCAGCAGCTTGGCCGGCCTGTACGGGGTCAATGAGCAGTTCTTC. Translated, it gives CASSLAGLYGVNEQFF.

This clonotype was counted a few times. The rearrangement uses TRBV3-1 and TRBJ2-1; D could derive from TRBD1 or TRBD2 (5 bases each). CDR1 is LGHDT and CDR2 is YNNKEL in the germline V gene (reference sequence). The CDR3 totals 11 residues. V was pared by 6 bases and J by 10 bases, with 10 bases between. The CDR3 reads CASRGPREQFF. The DNA of the CDR3 is TGTGCCAGCAGGGGACCCCGAGAGCAGTTCTTC.